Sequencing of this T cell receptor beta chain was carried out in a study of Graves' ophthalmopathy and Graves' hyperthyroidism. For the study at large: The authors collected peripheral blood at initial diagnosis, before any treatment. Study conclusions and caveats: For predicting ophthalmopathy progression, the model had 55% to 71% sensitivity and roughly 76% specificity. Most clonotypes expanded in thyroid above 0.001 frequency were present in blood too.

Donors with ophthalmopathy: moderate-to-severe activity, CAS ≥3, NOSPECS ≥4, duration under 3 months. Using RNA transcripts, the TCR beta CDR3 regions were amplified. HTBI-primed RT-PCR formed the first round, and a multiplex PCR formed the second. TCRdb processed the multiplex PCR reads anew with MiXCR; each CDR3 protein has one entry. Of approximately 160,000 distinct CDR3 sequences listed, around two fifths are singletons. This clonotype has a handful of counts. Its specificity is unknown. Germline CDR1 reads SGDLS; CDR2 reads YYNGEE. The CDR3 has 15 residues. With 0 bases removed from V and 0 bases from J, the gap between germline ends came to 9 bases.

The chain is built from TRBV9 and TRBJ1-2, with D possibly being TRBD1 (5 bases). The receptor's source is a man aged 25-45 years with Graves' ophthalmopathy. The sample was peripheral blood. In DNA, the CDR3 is TGTGCCAGCAGCGTAGGGGGGGGGGCTAACTATGGCTACACCTTC. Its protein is CASSVGGGANYGYTF.